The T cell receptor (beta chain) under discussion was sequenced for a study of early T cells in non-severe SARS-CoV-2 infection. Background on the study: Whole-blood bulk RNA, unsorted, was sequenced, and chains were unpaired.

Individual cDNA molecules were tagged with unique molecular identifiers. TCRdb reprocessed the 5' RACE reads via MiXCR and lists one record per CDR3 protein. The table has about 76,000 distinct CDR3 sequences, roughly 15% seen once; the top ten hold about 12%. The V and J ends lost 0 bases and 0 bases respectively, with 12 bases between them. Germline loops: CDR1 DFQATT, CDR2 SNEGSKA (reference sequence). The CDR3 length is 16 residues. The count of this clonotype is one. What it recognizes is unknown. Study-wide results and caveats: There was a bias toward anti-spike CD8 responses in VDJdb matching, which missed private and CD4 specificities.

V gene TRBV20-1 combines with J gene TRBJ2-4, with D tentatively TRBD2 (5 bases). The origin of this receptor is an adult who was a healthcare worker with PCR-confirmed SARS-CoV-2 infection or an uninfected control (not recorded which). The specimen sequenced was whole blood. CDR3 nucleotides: TGCAGTGCTAGAGAAGGTTCGGGGATAGCCAAAAACATTCAGTACTTC. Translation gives CSAREGSGIAKNIQYF.